The present T cell receptor beta chain was sequenced within a study of CD8+CD57+ T cells in acquired aplastic anemia. Study background: Mean yield of DNA from sorted CD4+ and CD8+ cells was roughly 3.2 ug. Study outcomes and limitations: Patients and controls shared under 35 CD8+ CDR3 sequences, which appeared highly expressed in patients and within their immunodominant clones. Any difference that existed in CD8+ Simpson's diversity between patients and controls was not significant.

The CDR3 runs 13 residues. This clonotype has just a few counts. Its antigen is unknown. Mismatch with germline at one junction end may stem from a read error. Profiles of TCR beta VDJ and CDR3 were generated from a genomic DNA template. TCRdb redid the calling of the reads with MiXCR, one entry per CDR3 protein. The sample yields 200,000 to 300,000 distinct CDR3 sequences, 70% to 85% seen once. Only patients with CD8+CD57+ cell expansion on flow cytometry were chosen for sequencing. Patients were untreated when blood was sampled. This TCR derives from a human donor with aplastic anemia. Sequencing was done on a sample of sorted CD4+, CD8+, or CD8+CD57+ T cells (not recorded which) from PBMCs. The gene calls are TRBV12-3 or TRBV12-4 and TRBJ2-2; TRBD1 might be the D (5 bases). CDR3 loop: CASSLGDTGELFF. The CDR3 coding sequence is TGTGCCAGCAGCTTAGGGGACACCGGGGAGCTGTTTTTT.